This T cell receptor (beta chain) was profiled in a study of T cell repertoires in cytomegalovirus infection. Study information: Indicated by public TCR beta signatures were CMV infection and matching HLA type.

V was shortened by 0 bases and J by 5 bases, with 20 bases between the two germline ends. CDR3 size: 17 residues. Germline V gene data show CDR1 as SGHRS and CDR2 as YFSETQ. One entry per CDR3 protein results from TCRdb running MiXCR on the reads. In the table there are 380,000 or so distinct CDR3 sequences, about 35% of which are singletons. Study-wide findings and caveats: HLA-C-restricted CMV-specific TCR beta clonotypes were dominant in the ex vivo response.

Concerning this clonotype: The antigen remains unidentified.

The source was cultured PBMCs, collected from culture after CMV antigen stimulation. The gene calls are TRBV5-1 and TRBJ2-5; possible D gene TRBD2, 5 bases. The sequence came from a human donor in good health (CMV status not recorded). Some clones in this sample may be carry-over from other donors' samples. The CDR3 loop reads CASSLAASRPNSETQYF. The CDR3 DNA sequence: TGCGCCAGCAGCTTGGCCGCTAGCCGTCCCAACAGCGAGACCCAGTACTTC.